These 23 T cell receptor beta chains were sequenced from one sample in a study of T cells in Graves' hyperthyroidism and ophthalmopathy. Amplification of TCR beta CDR3 regions used RNA as the template. RT-PCR in the first round (using the HTBI primer set) targeted the TCR CDR3. TCRdb passed the multiplex PCR reads through MiXCR, listing each CDR3 protein once. This sample has fewer than 750,000 distinct CDR3 sequences, with approximately 15% found just once. Sequencing input: blood. These receptors came from a woman aged 50 to 65 with Graves' ophthalmopathy.

The chain links TRBV19 to TRBJ1-2; perhaps TRBD1 as D (6 bases). Trimming removed 6 bases from V and 2 bases from J, with 13 bases in between. Germline V lookup: CDR1 LNHDA, CDR2 SQIVND (reference sequence). There are 14 residues in the CDR3. CDR3 DNA sequence: TGTGCCAGTAGACCGGGACAAGCAAACTATGGCTACACCTTC. This sequence encodes CASRPGQANYGYTF.

The count of this clonotype is one. A read error may explain this, as a much larger clone is one base away. V usage is TRBV28 and J usage is TRBJ1-5, with D unresolved. CDR1 and CDR2 from the germline V gene are MDHEN and SYDVKM. The CDR3 sequence is 13 residues long. For the CDR3, the DNA is TGTACCAGCAGTTTAATTAGAAATCAGCCCCAGCATTTT. This gives the protein CTSSLIRNQPQHF.

Only a few counts were recorded for this clonotype. The rearrangement uses TRBV7-9 and TRBJ2-7, with 7 bases that match TRBD1. Germline trimming cut 1 base from V and 3 bases from J; bases unmatched to any gene: 6. This CDR3 is 15 amino acids long. Germline loops: CDR1 SEHNR, CDR2 FQNEAQ (reference sequence). CDR3 residues: CASSLVTGEFYEQYF. The CDR3 DNA sequence: TGTGCCAGCAGCTTAGTCACAGGGGAATTCTACGAGCAGTACTTC.

This clonotype was detected a few times. The chain recombines TRBV10-3 with TRBJ2-1; D is possibly TRBD2 (5 bases). Germline CDR1 and CDR2: ENHRY and SYGVKD. The ends were cut back, 10 bases at V and 4 bases at J, with 23 bases in the middle. This CDR3 is 16 amino acids long. CDR3 nucleotide sequence: TGTGCCACCCTTGTGTCGGGGAGAAAAGATTACAATGAGCAGTTCTTC. This codes for CATLVSGRKDYNEQFF.

This clonotype was found many times. This chain connects TRBV7-8 to TRBJ1-4; 8 bases line up with TRBD1. Trimming removed 1 base from V and 5 bases from J; junction bases left unmatched: 3. Germline loops: CDR1 SGHVS, CDR2 FQNEAQ. This CDR3 spans 15 amino acids. CDR3 DNA: TGTGCCAGCAGCTTAGTAAGACAGGGGAATGAAAAACTGTTTTTT. Residues: CASSLVRQGNEKLFF. The full variable domain, its missing parts supplied by reference TRBV7-8 and TRBJ1-4, is GAGVSQSPRYKVAKRGQDVALRCDPISGHVSLFWYQQALGQGPEFLTYFQNEAQLDKSGLPSDRFFAERPEGSVSTLKIQRTQQEDSAVYLCASSLVRQGNEKLFFGSGTQLSVL.

In this sample, this clonotype turned up many times. The chain employs TRBV27 and TRBJ1-1; D not resolved. Germline CDR1 and CDR2: MNHEY and SMNVEV (reference sequence). V was cut by 5 bases and J by 4 bases, with 14 bases left in between. This CDR3 region has 14 residues. CDR3 DNA sequence: TGTGCCAGCAGTCCACAGTCGGAGGGCACTGAAGCTTTCTTT. This codes for CASSPQSEGTEAFF.

The chain employs TRBV2 and TRBJ2-5, with 10 nucleotides matching TRBD2. This CDR3 contains 20 residues. CDR1 SNHLY and CDR2 FYNNEI come from the germline V gene. Trimming cost V 6 bases and J 4 bases; bases outside gene matches: 23. Here the CDR3 DNA reads TGTGCCAGCAGCTTAAAGGGGGGCCTGGCTAGCGGGAGTGGGGCAGAGACCCAGTACTTC. As protein: CASSLKGGLASGSGAETQYF.

This clonotype appeared many times. This chain uses TRBV5-6 with TRBJ2-3; possibly TRBD1 or TRBD2 for D (5 bases each). CDR1 is SGHDT and CDR2 is YYEEEE in the germline V gene. The length of the CDR3 is 16 residues. V was pared by 1 base and J by 4 bases, with 16 bases between. The CDR3 reads CASSLFMGLAADTQYF. The CDR3 region has the DNA TGTGCCAGCAGCTTGTTTATGGGGCTAGCCGCAGATACGCAGTATTTT.

In its sample, this clonotype was seen many times. This chain joins TRBV30 and TRBJ1-1; 8 bases are a match to TRBD1. V gave up 3 bases and J gave up 11 bases; unmatched junction bases: 11. The CDR3 extends over 13 amino acids. The germline V gene has CDR1 GTSNPN and CDR2 SVGIG (reference sequence). This chain's CDR3 is CAWSRPGTGPAFF. The DNA for the CDR3 is TGTGCCTGGAGCCGTCCCGGGACAGGTCCGGCTTTCTTT.

The genes are TRBV4-2 and TRBJ2-5, with D uncertain. Germline CDR1 and CDR2: LGHNA and YNFKEQ. This CDR3 region has 16 residues. V was clipped by 0 bases and J by 1 base, with 12 bases between them. As DNA, the CDR3 is TGTGCCAGCAGCCAAGATCGTGCGGAAATCCAAGAGACCCAGTACTTC. It yields the protein CASSQDRAEIQETQYF.

The CDR3 protein is CASSPTSENTEAFF. In nucleotides, the CDR3 is TGTGCCAGCAGTCCTACATCCGAGAACACTGAAGCTTTCTTT. The chain uses TRBV28 and TRBJ1-1, with D uncertain. V lost 5 bases, J lost 1 base, and 11 bases lay in between. Looked up from germline, CDR1 is MDHEN and CDR2 is SYDVKM. This CDR3 has 14 residues.

In its sample, this clonotype was seen many times. V and J are TRBV7-9 and TRBJ2-7; the D is unclear. The germline gives CDR1 SEHNR, CDR2 FQNEAQ (reference sequence). The CDR3 runs to 14 residues. V shed 1 base and J shed 0 bases, with 7 bases lying between them. CDR3 protein: CASSLGVTSYEQYF. In DNA form, the CDR3 reads TGTGCCAGCAGCTTAGGGGTTACCTCCTACGAGCAGTACTTC.

The V gene is TRBV6-9, the J gene TRBJ1-2; 7 bases are shared with TRBD1. The CDR3 has 16 amino acids. V dropped 4 bases and J dropped 1; count of bases not matched to a gene: 9. Germline loops: CDR1 MNHGY, CDR2 SVAAGI. The CDR3 coding sequence is TGTGCCAGCAGTTTTTTTTCGGGACAGCTTAACTATGGCTACACCTTC. It specifies CASSFFSGQLNYGYTF.

This clonotype was detected many times. V usage is TRBV5-1 and J usage is TRBJ2-7; 8 bases fit TRBD2. CDR3 size: 17 residues. In germline, CDR1 is SGHRS, CDR2 YFSETQ. V lost 0 bases, J lost 3 bases, and 11 bases stayed unmatched. CDR3 in DNA: TGCGCCAGCAGCTTGGCCACGGTAGTAGCGGGACACTACGAGCAGTACTTC. This encodes CASSLATVVAGHYEQYF.

This clonotype was counted ten times or more. J is TRBJ2-7 and V is TRBV11-2; maybe TRBD1 (6 bases). Germline values: CDR1 SGHAT, CDR2 FQNNGV. CDR3 length: 15 amino acids. Between the trimmed V and J ends, which lost 3 bases and 2 bases, there was a span of 14 bases. CDR3 region: CASSFLGHGAYEQYF. The CDR3 region has the DNA TGTGCCAGCAGCTTCCTGGGACACGGAGCCTACGAGCAGTACTTC.

This clonotype appeared many times. Here the CDR3 DNA reads TGTGCCAGCAGTGAAGTGCTCCACGAGCAGTACTTC. Translation: CASSEVLHEQYF. The chain employs TRBV2 and TRBJ2-7; D remains unclear. V was shortened by 1 base and J by 5 bases, with 6 bases between the two germline ends. The CDR3 covers 12 residues. Germline values: CDR1 SNHLY, CDR2 FYNNEI.

This chain connects TRBV5-1 to TRBJ1-2; perhaps TRBD1 as D (6 bases). The CDR3 loop spans 14 amino acids. The germline V and J ends were trimmed by 3 bases and 6 bases, with 15 bases remaining between them. The germline CDR1 and CDR2 sequences are SGHRS and YFSETQ. The CDR3 reads CASSYEQGRDGYTF. DNA of the CDR3: TGCGCCAGCAGCTACGAACAGGGTCGGGATGGCTACACCTTC.

This clonotype has at least ten counts. This chain joins TRBV2 and TRBJ1-5; D is unresolved. CDR3 length: 13 residues. Trimming took 3 bases from V and 6 from J, leaving 9 bases between them. Germline CDR1 and CDR2: SNHLY and FYNNEI. The DNA of the CDR3 is TGTGCCAGCAGTGACACCCTCGGTCAGCCCCAGCATTTT. Protein: CASSDTLGQPQHF. Supplemented by reference TRBV2 and TRBJ1-5, the full variable domain reads EPEVTQTPSHQVTQMGQEVILRCVPISNHLYFYWYRQILGQKVEFLVSFYNNEISEKSEIFDDQFSVERPDGSNFTLKIRSTKLEDSAMYFCASSDTLGQPQHFGDGTRLSIL.

This clonotype was counted at least ten times. This chain joins TRBV3-1 and TRBJ1-3; D unresolved. Germline V lookup: CDR1 LGHDT, CDR2 YNNKEL (reference sequence). The CDR3 covers 15 residues. V lost 2 bases to trimming and J lost 1 base, with 9 bases between them. CDR3 nucleotide sequence: TGTGCCAGCAGCCAACGGGAATCTTCTGGAAACACCATATATTTT. It translates to CASSQRESSGNTIYF.

The chain couples TRBV4-3 to TRBJ2-3; 13 bases are a match to TRBD2. Germline CDR1 and CDR2: LGHNA and YSLEER. There are 18 residues in the CDR3. Unmatched junction bases numbered 8, after V lost 0 bases and J lost 5 bases. CDR3 sequence reads: CASSQDPGLAGVGDTQYF. The CDR3, as DNA: TGCGCCAGCAGCCAAGATCCTGGACTAGCGGGAGTGGGAGATACGCAGTATTTT.

The table lists this clonotype with a few counts. The chain joins TRBV14 to TRBJ1-5; D is ambiguous. This CDR3 is 13 amino acids long. V lost 2 bases to trimming and J lost 4 bases, with 6 bases between them. Germline V gene sequence: CDR1 SGHDN, CDR2 FVKESK. The CDR3 is CASSQMSNQPQHF. The DNA for the CDR3 is TGTGCCAGCAGCCAAATGTCGAATCAGCCCCAGCATTTT.

This clonotype was picked up a small number of times. V and J are TRBV20-1 and TRBJ1-5, with 9 bases identical to TRBD1. CDR1 is DFQATT, CDR2 SNEGSKA, per germline (reference sequence). CDR3 length equals 17 residues. Trimming took 0 bases from V and 0 from J; bases not matched to a gene: 6. Written as DNA, the CDR3 is TGCAGTGCTAGAGACATGGACAGGGGATATAGCAATCAGCCCCAGCATTTT. Its translation is CSARDMDRGYSNQPQHF.

This clonotype occurred many times. V usage is TRBV2 and J usage is TRBJ2-1; 7 nucleotides agree with TRBD2. Germline trimming cut 4 bases from V and 4 bases from J; bases unmatched to any gene: 4. Germline V gene sequence: CDR1 SNHLY, CDR2 FYNNEI. This CDR3 has 14 amino acids. CDR3 nucleotides: TGTGCCAGCAGTGCCCTAGCGGAGTACAATGAGCAGTTCTTC. It codes for CASSALAEYNEQFF.